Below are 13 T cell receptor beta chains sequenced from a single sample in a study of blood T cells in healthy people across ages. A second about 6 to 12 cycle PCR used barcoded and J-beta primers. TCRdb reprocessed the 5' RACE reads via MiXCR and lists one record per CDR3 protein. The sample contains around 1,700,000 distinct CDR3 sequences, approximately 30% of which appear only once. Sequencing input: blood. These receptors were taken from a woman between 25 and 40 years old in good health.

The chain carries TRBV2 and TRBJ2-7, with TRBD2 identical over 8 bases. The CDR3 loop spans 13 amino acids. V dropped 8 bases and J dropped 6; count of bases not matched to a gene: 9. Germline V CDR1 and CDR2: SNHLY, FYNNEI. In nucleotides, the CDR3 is TGTGCCAGCGTGCGGCGGGAGGATCGCGAGCAGTACTTC. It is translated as CASVRREDREQYF.

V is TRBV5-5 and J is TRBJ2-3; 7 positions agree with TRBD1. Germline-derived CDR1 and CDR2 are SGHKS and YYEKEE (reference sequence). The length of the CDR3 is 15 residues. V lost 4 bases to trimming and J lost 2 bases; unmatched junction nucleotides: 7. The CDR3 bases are TGTGCCAGCAGCCCCGATGGGACAGACACAGATACGCAGTATTTT. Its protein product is CASSPDGTDTDTQYF.

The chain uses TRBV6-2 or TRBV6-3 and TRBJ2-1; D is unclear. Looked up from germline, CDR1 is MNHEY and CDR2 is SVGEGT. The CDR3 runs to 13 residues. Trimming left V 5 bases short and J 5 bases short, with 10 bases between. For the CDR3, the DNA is TGTGCCAGCAGTCCGATCGGGCACAATGAGCAGTTCTTC. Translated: CASSPIGHNEQFF.

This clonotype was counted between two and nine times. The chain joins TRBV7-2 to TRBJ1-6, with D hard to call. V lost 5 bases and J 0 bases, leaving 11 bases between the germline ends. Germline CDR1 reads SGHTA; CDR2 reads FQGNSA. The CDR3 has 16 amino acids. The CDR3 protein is CASSPRRASYNSPLHF. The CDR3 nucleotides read TGTGCCAGCAGCCCTCGGAGAGCCTCCTATAATTCACCCCTCCACTTT.

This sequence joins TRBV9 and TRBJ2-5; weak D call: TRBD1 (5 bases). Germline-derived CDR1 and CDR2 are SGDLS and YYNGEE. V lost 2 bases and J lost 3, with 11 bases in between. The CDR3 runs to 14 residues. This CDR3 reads CASSVDSGKETQYF. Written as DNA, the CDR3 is TGTGCCAGCAGCGTGGATTCAGGGAAAGAGACCCAGTACTTC.

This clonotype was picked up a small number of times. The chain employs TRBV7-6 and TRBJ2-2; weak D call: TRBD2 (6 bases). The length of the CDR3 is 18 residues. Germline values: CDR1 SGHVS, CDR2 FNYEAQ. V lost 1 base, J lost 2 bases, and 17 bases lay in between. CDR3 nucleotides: TGTGCCAGCAGCTTAGGGACCCGACTTAGCGGTAACACCGGGGAGCTGTTTTTT. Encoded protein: CASSLGTRLSGNTGELFF.

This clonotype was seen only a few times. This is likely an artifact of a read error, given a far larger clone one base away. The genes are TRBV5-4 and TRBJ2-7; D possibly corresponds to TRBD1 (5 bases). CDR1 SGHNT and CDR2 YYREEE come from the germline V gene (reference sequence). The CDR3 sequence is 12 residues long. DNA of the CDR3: TGTGTCAGCAGCAGGGACTCCTACGAGCAGTACTTC. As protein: CVSSRDSYEQYF.

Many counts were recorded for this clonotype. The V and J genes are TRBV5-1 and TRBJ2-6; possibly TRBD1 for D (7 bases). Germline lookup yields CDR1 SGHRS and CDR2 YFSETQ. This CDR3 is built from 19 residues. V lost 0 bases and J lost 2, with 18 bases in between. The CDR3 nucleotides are TGCGCCAGCAGCTTGGAACTAGGGCAGGGGGGCACTGGGGCCAACGTCCTGACTTTC. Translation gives CASSLELGQGGTGANVLTF.

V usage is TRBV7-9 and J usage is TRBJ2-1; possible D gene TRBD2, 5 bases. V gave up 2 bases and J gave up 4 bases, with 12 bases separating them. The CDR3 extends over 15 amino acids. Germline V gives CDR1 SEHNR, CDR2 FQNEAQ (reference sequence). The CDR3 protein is CASSLSGDPYNEQFF. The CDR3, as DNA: TGTGCCAGCAGCTTATCCGGGGATCCATACAATGAGCAGTTCTTC.

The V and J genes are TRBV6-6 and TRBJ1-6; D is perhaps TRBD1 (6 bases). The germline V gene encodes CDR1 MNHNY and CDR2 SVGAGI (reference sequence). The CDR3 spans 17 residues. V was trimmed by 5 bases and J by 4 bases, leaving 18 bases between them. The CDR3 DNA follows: TGTGCCAGCAGTCCCCGGGACACGGGGGGATATAATTCACCCCTCCACTTT. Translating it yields CASSPRDTGGYNSPLHF.

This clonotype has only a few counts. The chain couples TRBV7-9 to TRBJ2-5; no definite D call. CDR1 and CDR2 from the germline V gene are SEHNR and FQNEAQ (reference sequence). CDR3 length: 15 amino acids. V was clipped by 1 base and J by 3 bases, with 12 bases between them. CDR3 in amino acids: CASSLDVTPKETQYF. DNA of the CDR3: TGTGCCAGCAGCTTAGATGTGACCCCCAAAGAGACCCAGTACTTC. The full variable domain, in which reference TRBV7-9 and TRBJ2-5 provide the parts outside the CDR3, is DTGVSQNPRHKITKRGQNVTFRCDPISEHNRLYWYRQTLGQGPEFLTYFQNEAQLEKSRLLSDRFSAERPKGSFSTLEIQRTEQGDSAMYLCASSLDVTPKETQYFGPGTRLLVL.

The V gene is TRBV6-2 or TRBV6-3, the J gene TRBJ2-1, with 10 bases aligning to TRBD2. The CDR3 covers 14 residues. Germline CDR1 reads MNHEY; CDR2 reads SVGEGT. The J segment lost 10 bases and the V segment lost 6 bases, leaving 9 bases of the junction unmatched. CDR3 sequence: CASSNSGRAGEQFF. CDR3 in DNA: TGTGCCAGCAGCAACAGCGGGAGGGCCGGGGAGCAGTTCTTC.

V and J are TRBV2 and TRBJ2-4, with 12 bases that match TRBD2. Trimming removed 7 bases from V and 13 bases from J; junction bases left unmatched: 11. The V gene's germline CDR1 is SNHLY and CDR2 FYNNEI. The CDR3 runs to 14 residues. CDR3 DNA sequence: TGTGCCAGCATTCGGACTAGCGGGACTCATGAGCAGTACTTC. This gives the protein CASIRTSGTHEQYF.